Each of the 31 T cell receptor beta chains below was sequenced from the same sample in a study of CD8+CD57+ T cells in acquired aplastic anemia. Patients included in sequencing had previously demonstrated CD8+CD57+ cell expansion by flow cytometry. CDR3 and TCR beta VDJ profiling relied on genomic DNA as the template. In TCRdb, the reads were re-called with MiXCR into one record per CDR3 protein. The sample contains around 200,000 distinct CDR3 sequences, around 63% of which appear only once. Sequences were obtained from sorted CD4+, CD8+, or CD8+CD57+ T cells (not recorded which) from PBMCs. The source of these receptors is a human donor with aplastic anemia.

The genes are TRBV13 and TRBJ2-7, with 8 bases identical to TRBD2. CDR1 and CDR2 from the germline V gene are PRHDT and FYEKMQ (reference sequence). The CDR3 spans 15 residues. Trimming at V came to 5 bases and at J to 4 bases, leaving 10 bases not matched to a gene. CDR3 bases: TGTGCCAGCAGCCCCCGGGTCCAGCGGGGGTACGAGCAGTACTTC. This translates into CASSPRVQRGYEQYF.

The genes are TRBV20-1 and TRBJ2-3; D remains unclear. CDR1 and CDR2 from the germline V gene are DFQATT and SNEGSKA (reference sequence). CDR3 size: 15 residues. V lost 1 base and J 1 base, leaving 12 bases between the germline ends. CDR3 protein: CSARASSVGTDTQYF. CDR3 bases: TGCAGTGCTAGAGCTAGTAGTGTGGGCACAGATACGCAGTATTTT.

This clonotype was seen a handful of times. The chain carries TRBV10-1 and TRBJ2-7; D remains unclear. This CDR3 is 14 amino acids long. Germline V gene sequence: CDR1 WNHNN, CDR2 SYGVQD (reference sequence). V gave up 10 bases and J gave up 0 bases, with 16 bases separating them. The CDR3 reads CATQRVPDSYEQYF. The CDR3 DNA reads as TGCGCCACACAAAGAGTACCAGACTCCTACGAGCAGTACTTC.

This clonotype appeared a single time. The chain combines TRBV4-1 with TRBJ2-1, with 7 bases fitting TRBD1. This CDR3 has 13 residues. CDR1 and CDR2 (germline): MGHRA, YSYEKL. V lost 3 bases to trimming and J lost 4 bases; unmatched junction nucleotides: 0. CDR3 loop: CASSQGQYNEQFF. The CDR3 nucleotides read TGCGCCAGCAGCCAGGGACAGTACAATGAGCAGTTCTTC.

The chain couples TRBV19 to TRBJ1-1, with D uncertain. Trimming removed 3 bases from V and 0 bases from J, with 5 bases in between. CDR1 is LNHDA, CDR2 SQIVND, per germline (reference sequence). The CDR3 is made up of 13 amino acids. The CDR3, as DNA: TGTGCCAGTAGTATGCTGATGAACACTGAAGCTTTCTTT. It encodes CASSMLMNTEAFF. Based on the CDR3 plus reference TRBV19 and TRBJ1-1, the full variable domain is DGGITQSPKYLFRKEGQNVTLSCEQNLNHDAMYWYRQDPGQGLRLIYYSQIVNDFQKGDIAEGYSVSREKKESFPLTVTSAQKNPTAFYLCASSMLMNTEAFFGQGTRLTVV.

The CDR3, as DNA: TGCAGCGCTTGGGGGGGTCAGGAGACCCAGTACTTC. It codes for CSAWGGQETQYF. The chain recombines TRBV29-1 with TRBJ2-5; 7 nucleotides line up with TRBD2. Trimming cost V 7 bases and J 5 bases; bases outside gene matches: 7. CDR1 is SQVTM, CDR2 ANQGSEA, per germline. There are 12 residues in the CDR3.

The V gene is TRBV15, the J gene TRBJ1-1; D unresolved. V dropped 8 bases and J dropped 2 bases, with 9 bases sitting between them. Germline CDR1 is LNHNV and CDR2 is YYDKDF (reference sequence). The CDR3 consists of 12 residues. This chain's CDR3 is CATVKGNTEAFF. DNA for the CDR3: TGTGCCACCGTTAAGGGTAACACTGAAGCTTTCTTT.

Only one count was recorded for this clonotype. The chain joins TRBV7-3 to TRBJ2-5; a possible D gene is TRBD2 (7 bases). There are 14 residues in the CDR3. V was cut by 5 bases and J by 2 bases, with 12 bases left in between. CDR1 and CDR2 from the germline V gene are SGHTA and FQGTGA. CDR3 sequence reads: CASSPKGGQETQYF. The CDR3 bases are TGTGCCAGCAGCCCAAAGGGGGGGCAAGAGACCCAGTACTTC.

This clonotype was seen at least ten times. The CDR3 loop reads CAKRDLNTEAFF. In nucleotides, the CDR3 is TGTGCCAAGCGGGACCTAAACACTGAAGCTTTCTTT. The chain couples TRBV2 to TRBJ1-1, with D maybe TRBD1 (5 bases). The CDR3 consists of 12 residues. Looked up from germline, CDR1 is SNHLY and CDR2 is FYNNEI. Trimming removed 10 bases from V and 2 bases from J, with 11 bases in between.

This clonotype was detected a few times. The chain is built from TRBV27 and TRBJ1-2, with D maybe TRBD1 (5 bases). V lost 4 bases and J lost 8, with 20 bases in between. The CDR3 has 15 amino acids. The V gene's germline CDR1 is MNHEY and CDR2 SMNVEV (reference sequence). CDR3 sequence: CASSSRPQGIRGYTF. The DNA for the CDR3 is TGTGCCAGCAGTTCGCGACCTCAGGGTATACGGGGCTACACCTTC.

The gene calls are TRBV2 and TRBJ2-2; 9 bases align to TRBD2. V gave up 6 bases and J gave up 3 bases; unmatched junction bases: 5. The CDR3 has 15 residues. CDR1 and CDR2 from the germline V gene are SNHLY and FYNNEI. The CDR3 DNA reads as TGTGCCAGCAGACAGCGGGGGGCGTACACCGGGGAGCTGTTTTTT. Translating gives CASRQRGAYTGELFF. The whole variable domain, filled in from reference TRBV2 and TRBJ2-2, reads EPEVTQTPSHQVTQMGQEVILRCVPISNHLYFYWYRQILGQKVEFLVSFYNNEISEKSEIFDDQFSVERPDGSNFTLKIRSTKLEDSAMYFCASRQRGAYTGELFFGEGSRLTVL.

This clonotype was recorded at least ten times. This chain connects TRBV6-4 to TRBJ1-1, with 9 bases that match TRBD1. The CDR3 contains 16 residues. J was trimmed by 3 bases and V by 0 bases; bases with no gene match: 5. CDR1 MRHNA and CDR2 SNTAGT come from the germline V gene. CDR3 coding DNA: TGTGCCAGCAGTGACTCGGGACGGGACAGGGACACTGAAGCTTTCTTT. It encodes CASSDSGRDRDTEAFF.

The rearrangement joins TRBV24-1 to TRBJ2-1; tentative D call: TRBD2 (7 bases). Trimming removed 0 bases at V and 5 bases at J, with 13 bases between. The CDR3 runs 16 residues. Germline CDR1 reads KGHDR; CDR2 reads SFDVKD. The CDR3 reads CATSDLGGGPNNEQFF. The CDR3 region has the DNA TGTGCCACCAGTGATTTGGGCGGGGGCCCCAACAATGAGCAGTTCTTC.

This clonotype was found many times. This chain connects TRBV7-9 to TRBJ2-7, with unresolved D. Trimming took off 1 base at V and 3 bases at J, with 4 bases between the two ends. Per the germline V gene, CDR1 is SEHNR and CDR2 is FQNEAQ (reference sequence). The CDR3 spans 12 residues. The CDR3 coding sequence is TGTGCCAGCAGCTTAGTCAGCTACGAGCAGTACTTC. Translated, it gives CASSLVSYEQYF.

The chain recombines TRBV15 with TRBJ1-5, with D possibly being TRBD1 (5 bases). The V end lost 1 base, the J end lost 6 bases, and 22 bases lay between the germline ends. The CDR3 has 18 residues. Germline V gene data show CDR1 as LNHNV and CDR2 as YYDKDF (reference sequence). CDR3 residues: CATSRGGDDSPIRQPQHF. The CDR3, as DNA: TGTGCCACCAGCAGAGGGGGGGATGACAGTCCCATCCGTCAGCCCCAGCATTTT.

The V and J genes are TRBV25-1 and TRBJ2-6; a possible D gene is TRBD2 (5 bases). Trimming cost V 1 base and J 1 base, with 14 bases left between them. The CDR3 covers 18 residues. Per the germline V gene, CDR1 is MGHDK and CDR2 is SYGVNS. The CDR3 DNA reads as TGTGCCAGCAGTGAATGGACTGTCAAAAGATCTGGGGCCAACGTCCTGACTTTC. Translating gives CASSEWTVKRSGANVLTF.

V is TRBV20-1 and J is TRBJ2-5; the match to TRBD2 covers 8 bases. The CDR3 extends over 13 amino acids. The germline V gene has CDR1 DFQATT and CDR2 SNEGSKA (reference sequence). V gave up 7 bases and J gave up 7 bases; unmatched junction bases: 11. The CDR3 DNA reads as TGCAGTGTCTCGGGGGGGCTAGCGGCGACCCAGTACTTC. It specifies CSVSGGLAATQYF.

V gene TRBV24-1 combines with J gene TRBJ2-3, with 8 nucleotides matching TRBD2. CDR3 size: 14 residues. V dropped 9 bases and J dropped 2; count of bases not matched to a gene: 6. CDR1 and CDR2 (germline): KGHDR, SFDVKD. The CDR3 DNA sequence: TGTGCCACCTCGGGGGGGGGGCACACAGATACGCAGTATTTT. Encoded protein: CATSGGGHTDTQYF.

The genes are TRBV7-6 and TRBJ2-7; 8 bases are a match to TRBD2. Germline CDR1 and CDR2: SGHVS and FNYEAQ. This CDR3 has 14 amino acids. V lost 5 bases, J lost 6 bases, and 9 bases stayed unmatched. The CDR3 sequence: CASSPSGGALEQYF. DNA for the CDR3: TGTGCCAGCAGCCCATCGGGAGGGGCCCTCGAGCAGTACTTC. Variable domain in full (rest from reference TRBV7-6 and TRBJ2-7): GAGVSQSPRYKVTKRGQDVALRCDPISGHVSLYWYRQALGQGPEFLTYFNYEAQQDKSGLPNDRFSAERPEGSISTLTIQRTEQRDSAMYRCASSPSGGALEQYFGPGTRLTVT.

The chain combines TRBV7-3 with TRBJ2-3, with D unresolved. Trimming removed 3 bases at V and 1 base at J, with 8 bases between. Germline assignment: CDR1 SGHTA and CDR2 FQGTGA. The CDR3 runs to 14 residues. The chain's CDR3 is CASSFQAGTDTQYF. CDR3 DNA sequence: TGTGCCAGCAGCTTCCAGGCGGGCACAGATACGCAGTATTTT. The full variable domain, in which reference TRBV7-3 and TRBJ2-3 provide the parts outside the CDR3, is GAGVSQTPSNKVTEKGKYVELRCDPISGHTALYWYRQSLGQGPEFLIYFQGTGAADDSGLPNDRFFAVRPEGSVSTLKIQRTERGDSAVYLCASSFQAGTDTQYFGPGTRLTVL.

This clonotype has at least ten counts. The chain carries TRBV12-3 or TRBV12-4 and TRBJ1-5, with a possible D match to TRBD1 (5 bases). V lost 1 base and J lost 3, with 7 bases in between. CDR3 length: 14 amino acids. This CDR3 is CASSLGQLNQPQHF. CDR3 sequence (DNA): TGTGCCAGCAGTTTAGGACAGCTCAATCAGCCCCAGCATTTT.

A remark on this clonotype: A much larger clone differs by one base, so this may be a read error. The V gene is TRBV27, the J gene TRBJ2-7; D not resolved. Between the trimmed V and J ends, which lost 3 bases and 7 bases, there was a span of 13 bases. The CDR3 extends over 13 amino acids. Per the germline V gene, CDR1 is MNHEY and CDR2 is SMNVEV (reference sequence). The CDR3 reads CASSFLMTDEQYF. In nucleotides, the CDR3 is TGTGCCAGCAGTTTCCTTATGACGGATGAGCAGTACTTC.

The chain employs TRBV20-1 and TRBJ2-1; D gene ambiguous. The CDR3 length is 11 residues. CDR1 is DFQATT and CDR2 is SNEGSKA in the germline V gene (reference sequence). Deletions cut 0 bases from V and 9 bases from J, with 6 bases between. The CDR3 is CSARDLTEQFF. In DNA form, the CDR3 reads TGCAGTGCTAGAGATCTTACTGAGCAGTTCTTC.

This clonotype came up a few times. The CDR3 DNA follows: TGTGCCAGCAGCCCTGGGCAGGACCGAACTAATGAAAAACTGTTTTTT. Translated: CASSPGQDRTNEKLFF. The chain couples TRBV3-1 to TRBJ1-4; the D is unclear. The CDR3 extends over 16 amino acids. V lost 4 bases, J lost 1 base, and 13 bases lay in between. Germline values: CDR1 LGHDT, CDR2 YNNKEL (reference sequence).

J is TRBJ2-7 and V is TRBV2, with TRBD1 matching over 7 bases. V trimming: 7 bases; J trimming: 7 bases; junction bases outside the gene matches: 7. The CDR3 has 12 residues. Germline-derived CDR1 and CDR2 are SNHLY and FYNNEI. The CDR3 is CASKQGKWEQYF. DNA of the CDR3: TGTGCCAGCAAACAGGGGAAATGGGAGCAGTACTTC.

Turning to this clonotype: At one boundary the junction diverges from the germline segment, which might be a read error. The V gene is TRBV7-9, the J gene TRBJ2-5; D gene unclear. The CDR3 covers 14 residues. In germline, CDR1 is SEHNR, CDR2 FQNEAQ (reference sequence). The CDR3 bases are TGTTCCAGCACCACTCCTGCAGGCCAAGAGACCCAGTACTTC. Protein: CSSTTPAGQETQYF. The full variable domain, rest sourced from reference TRBV7-9 and TRBJ2-5, is DTGVSQNPRHKITKRGQNVTFRCDPISEHNRLYWYRQTLGQGPEFLTYFQNEAQLEKSRLLSDRFSAERPKGSFSTLEIQRTEQGDSAMYLCSSTTPAGQETQYFGPGTRLLVL.

This clonotype was recorded at least ten times. The CDR3 sequence is CASSQDRQVNYGYTF. CDR3 nucleotides: TGCGCCAGCAGCCAAGACCGACAGGTTAACTATGGCTACACCTTC. This chain uses TRBV4-1 with TRBJ1-2, with D possibly TRBD1 on 6 matching bases. Per germline, CDR1 MGHRA and CDR2 YSYEKL. Between the trimmed V and J ends, which lost 0 bases and 1 base, there was a span of 9 bases. The CDR3 is 15 residues long.

The chain is built from TRBV25-1 and TRBJ2-1; the match to TRBD2 covers 16 bases. Germline-derived CDR1 and CDR2 are MGHDK and SYGVNS. Trimming took 0 bases from V and 12 from J; bases not matched to a gene: 5. The CDR3 has 16 amino acids. The CDR3: CASSEYGTSGGAMQFF. In DNA form, the CDR3 reads TGTGCCAGCAGTGAATATGGGACTAGCGGGGGGGCGATGCAGTTCTTC.

This clonotype was seen repeatedly, ten times or more. The rearrangement joins TRBV12-3 or TRBV12-4 to TRBJ2-3, with D possibly TRBD2 on 5 matching bases. Trimming removed 8 bases from V and 2 bases from J, with 11 bases in between. The CDR3 runs 13 residues. This CDR3 is CASGLQDTDTQYF. In nucleotides, the CDR3 is TGTGCCAGCGGACTCCAGGACACAGATACGCAGTATTTT.

The chain employs TRBV24-1 and TRBJ2-7; 8 bases are shared with TRBD1. Germline CDR1 and CDR2: KGHDR and SFDVKD. CDR3 length: 21 amino acids. Trimming removed 1 base from V and 7 bases from J; junction bases left unmatched: 26. CDR3 in DNA: TGTGCCACCAGTGATTTCTACCCCGGGACAGGTCGTACCCCGCAGTGGGAAGAGCAGTACTTC. Translating it yields CATSDFYPGTGRTPQWEEQYF.

The chain joins TRBV24-1 to TRBJ2-2; the match to TRBD1 covers 7 bases. The CDR3 consists of 16 residues. Losses at the gene ends were 6 bases for V and 2 bases for J; bases not matched to a gene: 8. Germline CDR1 reads KGHDR; CDR2 reads SFDVKD. As DNA, the CDR3 is TGTGCCACCAGTCCGACGACAGGGTATAACACCGGGGAGCTGTTTTTT. This sequence encodes CATSPTTGYNTGELFF.